The text below deals with one T cell receptor beta chain. Its antigen is still unknown. In triplicate, each CD8+ T cell subset was sorted at 300,000 to 350,000 cells per replicate. The sample originates from a study of CXCR3-negative and CXCR3-positive naive CD8 T cells. Study-level information: Across all libraries, TRB reads numbered about 135 million, with about 1.5 +/- 0.3 million in each library. Study outcomes and limitations: Each naive subset displayed comparably high diversity, whereas memory CD8+ cells displayed much lower diversity. Naive subsets had comparable surface CD5; TCR strength was inferred from TRB CDR3 properties.

The germline V gene has CDR1 DFQATT and CDR2 SNEGSKA (reference sequence). This CDR3 has 15 residues. The TRB cDNA libraries were prepared by 5' RACE with UMI labels. TCRdb re-called the 5' RACE reads and gives one entry per CDR3 protein, without DNA. The specimen's table records tens of thousands of distinct CDR3 sequences. Input material: memory CD8+ T cells from blood. The clonotype comes from a human donor in good health. Some clones in this sample may be carry-over from other donors' samples. The chain uses TRBV20-1 and TRBJ2-6. The CDR3 sequence is CSANVRAPGANVLTF.